A single sample gave rise to the 32 T cell receptor beta chains below, sequenced in a study of shared T cell receptors in the human thymus. The protocol was immunoSEQ multiplex PCR, while the TCRdb copy is restricted to in-frame clones and leaves out a portion. Of hundreds of thousands of clones listed, 70% to 90% are singletons. A further study also used this sample, focusing on human thymus T cells.

Source material: thymocytes. The receptor set was obtained from a boy in the first two years of life with a congenital heart defect.

This clone occurred once. This rearrangement joins TRBV6-4 to TRBJ2-1, with TRBD1 identical over 10 bases. V trimming: 6 bases; J trimming: 5 bases; junction bases outside the gene matches: 4. The germline V gene encodes CDR1 MRHNA and CDR2 SNTAGT. This CDR3 contains 14 residues. The CDR3 reads CASSAGTGDNEQFF. The DNA for the CDR3 is TGTGCCAGCAGCGCCGGGACAGGGGACAATGAGCAGTTCTTC.

This chain connects TRBV7-6 to TRBJ2-7, with 10 bases lining up with TRBD1. V lost 1 base, J lost 5 bases, and 11 bases stayed unmatched. In germline, CDR1 is SGHVS, CDR2 FNYEAQ. The CDR3 is made up of 17 amino acids. CDR3 amino acids: CASSLGYDRGRMDEQYF. CDR3 in DNA: TGTGCCAGCAGCTTAGGGTACGACAGGGGGCGCATGGACGAGCAGTACTTC.

This chain connects TRBV25-1 to TRBJ2-3; tentative D call: TRBD2 (6 bases). This CDR3 contains 12 residues. The ends were cut back, 8 bases at V and 5 bases at J, with 11 bases in the middle. Germline assignment: CDR1 MGHDK and CDR2 SYGVNS. The CDR3 loop reads CASSRAGDTQYF. The CDR3 DNA sequence: TGTGCCAGCTCCCGAGCGGGAGATACGCAGTATTTT.

V usage is TRBV7-9 and J usage is TRBJ2-1; TRBD2 agrees at 9 bases. With 5 bases clipped from V and 4 bases from J, the junction kept 15 bases outside the gene matches. CDR1 and CDR2 from the germline V gene are SEHNR and FQNEAQ (reference sequence). CDR3 length equals 18 residues. The CDR3 DNA follows: TGTGCCAGCAGCCCAACGTCTGTAGCGGGAGTATCGTACAATGAGCAGTTCTTC. The encoded protein is CASSPTSVAGVSYNEQFF.

In nucleotides, the CDR3 is TGTGCAAGTCGCGCCCGACTAGCGGGCGAAGAGACCCAGTACTTC. Its translation is CASRARLAGEETQYF. The rearrangement uses TRBV12-2 and TRBJ2-5; TRBD2, the D gene given by the table, was not confirmed from the DNA. TRBV12-2 is recorded as a pseudogene. The CDR3 covers 15 residues.

This clone has only one observation. For the CDR3, the DNA is TGTGCCAGCAGCTTGGGAACCATACAGGGATCTAACTATGGCTACACCTTC. Translating gives CASSLGTIQGSNYGYTF. The genes are TRBV7-6 and TRBJ1-2; a weak D match, TRBD1 (6 bases). This CDR3 contains 17 residues. Germline loops: CDR1 SGHVS, CDR2 FNYEAQ. The ends were cut back, 3 bases at V and 0 bases at J, with 17 bases in the middle.

The chain couples TRBV5-1 to TRBJ2-1; 7 bases agree with TRBD1. CDR1 SGHRS and CDR2 YFSETQ come from the germline V gene. The CDR3 is 15 amino acids. Losses at the gene ends were 0 bases for V and 3 bases for J; bases not matched to a gene: 3. CDR3 protein: CASSLGHRGYNEQFF. CDR3 sequence (DNA): TGCGCCAGCAGCTTGGGACACAGGGGCTACAATGAGCAGTTCTTC.

The chain couples TRBV21-1 to TRBJ2-7; the D call TRBD2 from the table was never checked on the DNA. TRBV21-1 is a listed pseudogene. The CDR3 runs 13 residues. The CDR3 coding sequence is TGTGCCAGCAGCAATGCGGAGGACTACGAGCAGTACTTC. As protein: CASSNAEDYEQYF.

The V and J genes are TRBV28 and TRBJ2-5; TRBD2 agrees at 7 bases. The J segment lost 3 bases and the V segment lost 8 bases, leaving 12 bases of the junction unmatched. CDR3 length: 15 amino acids. Germline V gives CDR1 MDHEN, CDR2 SYDVKM. The CDR3 here is CASWGSGISKETQYF. CDR3 DNA: TGTGCCAGCTGGGGGAGCGGGATATCAAAAGAGACCCAGTACTTC.

The rearrangement links TRBV4-2 to TRBJ2-7, with D possibly being TRBD2 (5 bases). V was clipped by 0 bases and J by 7 bases, with 19 bases between them. The CDR3 is 16 residues long. The V gene's germline CDR1 is LGHNA and CDR2 YNFKEQ. CDR3 residues: CASSQEWLAPAPEQYF. Here the CDR3 DNA reads TGTGCCAGCAGCCAAGAATGGCTAGCTCCCGCCCCAGAGCAGTACTTC.

The rearrangement joins TRBV5-4 to TRBJ2-7, with 7 bases fitting TRBD1. CDR3 length equals 14 residues. Germline values: CDR1 SGHNT, CDR2 YYREEE (reference sequence). Trimming took 4 bases from V and 4 from J; bases not matched to a gene: 8. The CDR3 reads CASSHPGQSYEQYF. The DNA for the CDR3 is TGTGCCAGCAGCCATCCGGGACAGTCGTACGAGCAGTACTTC. Full variable domain (missing parts from reference TRBV5-4 and TRBJ2-7): ETGVTQSPTHLIKTRGQQVTLRCSSQSGHNTVSWYQQALGQGPQFIFQYYREEENGRGNFPPRFSGLQFPNYSSELNVNALELDDSALYLCASSHPGQSYEQYFGPGTRLTVT.

This clone was counted a single time. The chain joins TRBV19 to TRBJ1-5; TRBD1 matches at 7 bases. This CDR3 comprises 14 residues. Germline values: CDR1 LNHDA, CDR2 SQIVND (reference sequence). V trimming: 5 bases; J trimming: 7 bases; junction bases outside the gene matches: 8. The CDR3 nucleotides are TGTGCCAGTAGTTCCCGGGACAGTGGACAGCCCCAGCATTTT. Residues: CASSSRDSGQPQHF.

The J gene is TRBJ2-3, the V gene TRBV5-1, with D perhaps TRBD1 (6 bases). Germline V gives CDR1 SGHRS, CDR2 YFSETQ. Trimming left V 0 bases short and J 2 bases short, with 10 bases between. This CDR3 is 15 amino acids long. CDR3 coding DNA: TGCGCCAGCAGCTTGGAGACAGGAGACACAGATACGCAGTATTTT. Protein sequence: CASSLETGDTDTQYF.

This clone was observed a few times. The gene calls are TRBV19 and TRBJ2-1, with a tentative D call TRBD2 (6 bases). The V end was cut by 7 bases, the J end by 3 bases, with 13 bases between. The CDR3 has 14 amino acids. Germline values: CDR1 LNHDA, CDR2 SQIVND (reference sequence). CDR3 amino acids: CASMRGGGYNEQFF. The CDR3 DNA reads TGTGCCAGTATGAGGGGAGGTGGCTACAATGAGCAGTTCTTC.

The chain uses TRBV25-1 and TRBJ1-2; 9 nucleotides match TRBD1. The trim removed 7 bases at V and 5 bases at J, leaving 5 bases unmatched. CDR1 is MGHDK and CDR2 is SYGVNS in the germline V gene. CDR3 length equals 13 residues. CDR3 sequence (DNA): TGTGCCAGCAAAGGACAGGGGTTATATGGCTACACCTTC. Its protein is CASKGQGLYGYTF.

The V gene is TRBV27, the J gene TRBJ1-5; D is unresolved. The germline CDR1 and CDR2 sequences are MNHEY and SMNVEV (reference sequence). Trimming left V 5 bases short and J 1 base short, with 12 bases between. The CDR3 length is 15 residues. The CDR3 region is CASSARGQSNQPQHF. DNA of the CDR3: TGTGCCAGCAGTGCGAGAGGGCAGAGCAATCAGCCCCAGCATTTT.

Only a few counts were recorded for this clone. The V and J genes are TRBV27 and TRBJ1-2, with a possible D match to TRBD1 (5 bases). The CDR3 loop spans 17 amino acids. Germline V gives CDR1 MNHEY, CDR2 SMNVEV (reference sequence). V shed 3 bases and J shed 1 base, with 18 bases lying between them. The CDR3 loop is CASSLGGSERFNYGYTF. CDR3 sequence (DNA): TGTGCCAGCAGTTTGGGGGGATCTGAAAGATTTAACTATGGCTACACCTTC.

A few counts support this clone. DNA for the CDR3: TGTGCCTGGAGCCCCAGTAGGGGTCCCCCGAACACTGAAGCTTTCTTT. Its translation: CAWSPSRGPPNTEAFF. The chain joins TRBV30 to TRBJ1-1, with D possibly matching TRBD1 (5 bases). The CDR3 spans 16 residues. Trimming left V 3 bases short and J 1 base short, with 18 bases between. Germline loops: CDR1 GTSNPN, CDR2 SVGIG (reference sequence).

This clone showed up just a few times. The chain uses TRBV7-9 and TRBJ2-3; 7 bases line up with TRBD1. CDR3 length: 16 amino acids. The J segment lost 0 bases and the V segment lost 5 bases, leaving 8 bases of the junction unmatched. From germline, CDR1 is SEHNR and CDR2 FQNEAQ (reference sequence). CDR3 DNA sequence: TGTGCCAGCAGCCCGCCGGGACAGCGTAGCACAGATACGCAGTATTTT. It codes for CASSPPGQRSTDTQYF.

A word on this clone: This same CDR3 is encoded by further DNA sequences in the sample. The rearrangement links TRBV6-5 to TRBJ2-7; TRBD1 matches at 7 bases. The length of the CDR3 is 13 residues. CDR1 is MNHEY and CDR2 is SVGAGI in the germline V gene. After removal of 5 bases from V and 5 bases from J, the junction contained 6 bases not matched to a gene. CDR3 protein: CASSRQGTHEQYF. CDR3 bases: TGTGCCAGCAGTCGACAGGGCACCCACGAGCAGTACTTC.

The chain has TRBV4-3 and TRBJ1-1; unclear D gene. The CDR3 totals 16 residues. Trimming cost V 2 bases and J 3 bases, with 16 bases left between them. Looked up from germline, CDR1 is LGHNA and CDR2 is YSLEER. CDR3 nucleotides: TGCGCCAGCAGCCAACTACCATCGGGGAGGGACACTGAAGCTTTCTTT. The encoded protein is CASSQLPSGRDTEAFF.

The table lists this clone with a few counts. J is TRBJ2-7 and V is TRBV4-3, with D tentatively TRBD2 (6 bases). CDR1 is LGHNA and CDR2 is YSLEER in the germline V gene. CDR3 size: 16 residues. The V gene lost 0 bases and the J gene lost 2 bases, with 14 bases spanning the gap. CDR3 region: CASSQDETRDPYEQYF. CDR3 nucleotides: TGCGCCAGCAGCCAAGATGAGACGCGGGACCCCTACGAGCAGTACTTC.

V usage is TRBV29-1 and J usage is TRBJ2-1; 11 nucleotides align to TRBD2. Germline lookup yields CDR1 SQVTM and CDR2 ANQGSEA. The CDR3 is 14 amino acids. V lost 8 bases, J lost 3 bases, and 6 bases stayed unmatched. This CDR3 reads CSSSTSGNYNEQFF. CDR3 nucleotides: TGCAGCTCATCGACTAGCGGGAACTACAATGAGCAGTTCTTC.

This clone occurred once. The chain joins TRBV28 to TRBJ1-1; 12 nucleotides match TRBD1. The CDR3 length is 17 residues. V dropped 5 bases and J dropped 4; count of bases not matched to a gene: 11. Per germline, CDR1 MDHEN and CDR2 SYDVKM. The CDR3 loop reads CASSEWDRGQGGTEAFF. CDR3 DNA: TGTGCCAGCAGTGAATGGGACAGGGGGCAAGGAGGCACTGAAGCTTTCTTT.

This clone was seen a few times. The chain carries TRBV18 and TRBJ1-3; D call uncertain. CDR1 is KGHSH, CDR2 LQKENI, per germline. Trimming removed 3 bases at V and 0 bases at J, with 6 bases between. This CDR3 is 14 amino acids long. The CDR3 is CASSPVSSGNTIYF. Here the CDR3 DNA reads TGTGCCAGCTCACCGGTGAGCTCTGGAAACACCATATATTTT.

This chain connects TRBV5-8 to TRBJ2-4; TRBD2 agrees at 13 bases. V dropped 3 bases and J dropped 0; count of bases not matched to a gene: 6. The CDR3 is 18 residues long. In germline, CDR1 is SGHTS, CDR2 YDEGEE. The CDR3 spells CASSSGLAGPLAKNIQYF. The CDR3 region has the DNA TGTGCCAGCAGCTCGGGACTAGCGGGGCCCTTAGCCAAAAACATTCAGTACTTC.

This rearrangement joins TRBV18 to TRBJ2-5; D gene unclear. The CDR3 contains 14 residues. The V end was cut by 1 base, the J end by 2 bases, with 8 bases between. Germline V gene lookup returns CDR1 KGHSH and CDR2 LQKENI. The CDR3 nucleotides read TGTGCCAGCTCACCACAGCCCCGACAAGAGACCCAGTACTTC. Encoded protein: CASSPQPRQETQYF.

This clone has a single count. The genes are TRBV6-1 and TRBJ2-2; D unclear. The CDR3 is made up of 14 amino acids. CDR1 MNHNS and CDR2 SASEGT come from the germline V gene. The germline V and J ends were trimmed by 2 bases and 6 bases, with 10 bases remaining between them. The DNA for the CDR3 is TGTGCCAGCAGTGAACGAGTGAGGTCCGGGGAGCTGTTTTTT. It encodes CASSERVRSGELFF.

The chain couples TRBV27 to TRBJ1-5; D gene uncertain. V was cut by 2 bases and J by 2 bases, with 13 bases left in between. The CDR3 is 16 amino acids. Germline values: CDR1 MNHEY, CDR2 SMNVEV (reference sequence). The CDR3, as DNA: TGTGCCAGCAGTTTAGAGGGCGGTTTCGGCAATCAGCCCCAGCATTTT. Residues: CASSLEGGFGNQPQHF.

The chain couples TRBV6-1 to TRBJ2-3, with 9 bases aligning to TRBD1. In germline, CDR1 is MNHNS, CDR2 SASEGT. The CDR3 length is 14 residues. J lost 5 bases, V lost 5 bases, and 5 bases had no gene match. The CDR3 reads CASSPGQGRDTQYF. In DNA form, the CDR3 reads TGTGCCAGCAGTCCGGGACAGGGACGAGATACGCAGTATTTT.

The chain has TRBV27 and TRBJ2-3; TRBD1 matches 8 bases. Germline CDR1 reads MNHEY; CDR2 reads SMNVEV (reference sequence). CDR3 length: 16 residues. Losses at the gene ends were 2 bases for V and 0 bases for J; bases not matched to a gene: 4. The CDR3 sequence is CASSLEGQESTDTQYF. DNA of the CDR3: TGTGCCAGCAGTTTAGAGGGACAGGAGAGCACAGATACGCAGTATTTT.

V usage is TRBV28 and J usage is TRBJ2-7, with 11 bases that match TRBD1. V was pared by 6 bases and J by 6 bases, with 7 bases of the junction left unmatched. Per the germline V gene, CDR1 is MDHEN and CDR2 is SYDVKM. The CDR3 is made up of 14 amino acids. As DNA, the CDR3 is TGTGCCAGCAGCCTGGGACAGGGGGTACCCGAGCAGTACTTC. This codes for CASSLGQGVPEQYF.